The 14 T cell receptor beta chains listed next were all sequenced from one sample in a study of T-cell reconstitution after alpha-beta-depleted transplantation in children. The TCRbeta library was prepared with unique molecular identifiers. TCRdb called the PCR reads again in MiXCR, with one record for every CDR3 protein. This sample carries about 500,000 distinct CDR3 sequences, about 30% of them seen once, and the ten largest clones take around 2.5%. Sequencing used PBMCs from the stem cell graft donor, obtained from the stem cell graft. These receptors all stem from a human donor who donated a stem cell graft to a child with aplastic anemia.

The J gene is TRBJ2-6, the V gene TRBV6-2 or TRBV6-3; no firm D call. This CDR3 spans 14 amino acids. Germline CDR1 and CDR2: MNHEY and SVGEGT. Trimming cost V 7 bases and J 1 base, with 8 bases left between them. Here the CDR3 reads CASNSISGANVLTF. In DNA form, the CDR3 reads TGTGCCAGCAACTCAATATCTGGGGCCAACGTCCTGACTTTC.

This clonotype was recorded a few times. The V call is TRBV4-2, the J call TRBJ2-1; the match to TRBD2 covers 7 bases. The germline CDR1 and CDR2 sequences are LGHNA and YNFKEQ. CDR3 length equals 14 residues. V shed 6 bases, J shed 9 bases, and the junction held 11 bases outside the gene matches. The CDR3, as DNA: TGTGCCAGCAGTCCGGGGGAGGGGAGGCGTGAGCAGTTCTTC. It is translated as CASSPGEGRREQFF.

The chain has TRBV5-5 and TRBJ2-3, with a tentative D call TRBD2 (5 bases). The germline V and J ends were trimmed by 0 bases and 7 bases, with 15 bases remaining between them. The CDR3 covers 15 residues. CDR1 and CDR2 from the germline V gene are SGHKS and YYEKEE (reference sequence). Written as DNA, the CDR3 is TGTGCCAGCAGCTTGGGATCGGGAATGATGAATACGCAGTATTTT. This encodes CASSLGSGMMNTQYF.

The CDR3 nucleotides are TGTGCCAGCGGTTTAGCAGCAAACACCGGGGAGCTGTTTTTT. This sequence encodes CASGLAANTGELFF. The chain carries TRBV7-2 and TRBJ2-2; D is unresolved. The germline V gene encodes CDR1 SGHTA and CDR2 FQGNSA. V was trimmed by 8 bases and J by 2 bases, leaving 12 bases between them. This CDR3 is 14 amino acids long.

The count of this clonotype is one. V is TRBV5-4 and J is TRBJ2-2, with 11 bases that match TRBD2. Germline V gene data show CDR1 as SGHNT and CDR2 as YYREEE (reference sequence). J was trimmed by 7 bases and V by 0 bases; bases with no gene match: 8. The CDR3 length is 17 residues. The CDR3 DNA follows: TGTGCCAGCAGCTTGGCCTTAGCGGGAGGGCGAGGCGGGGAGCTGTTTTTT. The encoded protein is CASSLALAGGRGGELFF.

The table lists this clonotype with many counts. The gene calls are TRBV12-3 or TRBV12-4 and TRBJ2-5; D uncertain. This CDR3 has 13 residues. Trimming took 6 bases from V and 4 from J, leaving 12 bases between them. The CDR3 DNA sequence: TGTGCCAGCAGCATGCAGGTCGGAGAGACCCAGTACTTC. Translating it yields CASSMQVGETQYF.

This clonotype was seen more than once but under ten times. This chain uses TRBV30 with TRBJ2-1; 7 positions agree with TRBD2. The junction had 16 bases not matched to a gene; V was cut back by 4 bases and J by 7 bases. CDR1 and CDR2 (germline): GTSNPN, SVGIG (reference sequence). This CDR3 spans 16 amino acids. CDR3 amino acids: CAWNRPPSGALNEQFF. As DNA, the CDR3 is TGTGCCTGGAACCGCCCTCCTAGCGGAGCCCTGAATGAGCAGTTCTTC.

The rearrangement joins TRBV6-1 to TRBJ2-7, with D perhaps TRBD1 or TRBD2 (6 bases each). Trimming took off 8 bases at V and 2 bases at J, with 19 bases between the two ends. Germline CDR1 is MNHNS and CDR2 is SASEGT. The CDR3 has 15 amino acids. The CDR3 reads CASRPGGAVAYEQYF. CDR3 DNA sequence: TGTGCCAGCCGCCCCGGGGGCGCGGTTGCCTACGAGCAGTACTTC.

J is TRBJ1-3 and V is TRBV3-1, with 10 positions matching TRBD1. V shed 4 bases, J shed 1 base, and the junction held 13 bases outside the gene matches. The germline CDR1 and CDR2 sequences are LGHDT and YNNKEL (reference sequence). CDR3 length: 19 amino acids. The CDR3 DNA reads as TGTGCCAGCAGCCGATCAGATAGTGGGACAGGGGTTTCTGGAAACACCATATATTTT. Residues: CASSRSDSGTGVSGNTIYF.

This chain links TRBV12-3 or TRBV12-4 with TRBJ2-1; TRBD2 matches at 10 bases. V shed 2 bases, J shed 8 bases, and the junction held 3 bases outside the gene matches. CDR3 length: 14 amino acids. Written as DNA, the CDR3 is TGTGCCAGCAGTTTATCTAGCGGGAGTGATGAGCAGTTCTTC. It specifies CASSLSSGSDEQFF.

In its sample, this clonotype was seen a few times. This chain connects TRBV7-2 to TRBJ2-5, with a tentative D call TRBD1 (6 bases). The CDR3 has 14 amino acids. Trimming cost V 4 bases and J 7 bases, with 16 bases left between them. CDR1 is SGHTA and CDR2 is FQGNSA in the germline V gene. In nucleotides, the CDR3 is TGTGCCAGCAGCTCATCGACAGGTTGGGGGACCCAGTACTTC. It yields the protein CASSSSTGWGTQYF.

The chain carries TRBV12-3 or TRBV12-4 and TRBJ1-1; TRBD1 matches 9 bases. Trimming took 7 bases from V and 3 from J; bases not matched to a gene: 6. The CDR3 is made up of 14 amino acids. The CDR3 loop reads CASTMTGGYTEAFF. The CDR3 DNA sequence: TGTGCCAGCACCATGACAGGGGGTTACACTGAAGCTTTCTTT.

The rearrangement links TRBV12-3 or TRBV12-4 to TRBJ2-2; 8 positions match TRBD2. CDR3 length equals 20 residues. V was clipped by 2 bases and J by 1 base; unmatched bases: 15. Here the CDR3 reads CASSLYGWGIAGQNTGELFF. As DNA, the CDR3 is TGTGCCAGCAGTTTATATGGCTGGGGGATAGCGGGACAGAACACCGGGGAGCTGTTTTTT.

This clonotype was recorded a few times. The chain carries TRBV24-1 and TRBJ2-7; 9 nucleotides line up with TRBD1. With V trimmed by 3 bases and J by 2 bases, 4 bases remained unmatched. The germline CDR1 and CDR2 sequences are KGHDR and SFDVKD. CDR3 length equals 15 residues. The CDR3 here is CATSDARDRAYEQYF. The CDR3 DNA reads as TGTGCCACCAGTGATGCCCGGGACAGGGCCTACGAGCAGTACTTC.